The sequence of this T cell receptor beta chain was determined in a study of response to subunit inactivated influenza vaccine. Study-wide results and limits: It was suggested by the authors that few new T cells are recruited by each seasonal influenza vaccination.

The CDR3 covers 13 residues. Germline loops: CDR1 SGHRS, CDR2 YFSETQ. TCRdb used MiXCR to reprocess the RT-PCR reads, holding one entry per CDR3 protein. Of about 500,000 distinct CDR3 sequences in the sample, about 17% were seen once. This clonotype was found many times. Its cognate antigen is unknown. The germline gene is not matched at one end of the junction; a read error may be the cause. The source was CD4+ T cells sorted from PBMCs, collected about 23 months after vaccination. The chain joins TRBV5-1 to TRBJ2-5, with 8 bases lining up with TRBD1. The source of this sequence is a man between 45 and 75 years old who received an inactivated influenza vaccine. CDR3 protein: CASSFGQGETQYF. The CDR3, as DNA: TGTGCCAGCAGTTTTGGACAGGGTGAGACCCAGTACTTC.